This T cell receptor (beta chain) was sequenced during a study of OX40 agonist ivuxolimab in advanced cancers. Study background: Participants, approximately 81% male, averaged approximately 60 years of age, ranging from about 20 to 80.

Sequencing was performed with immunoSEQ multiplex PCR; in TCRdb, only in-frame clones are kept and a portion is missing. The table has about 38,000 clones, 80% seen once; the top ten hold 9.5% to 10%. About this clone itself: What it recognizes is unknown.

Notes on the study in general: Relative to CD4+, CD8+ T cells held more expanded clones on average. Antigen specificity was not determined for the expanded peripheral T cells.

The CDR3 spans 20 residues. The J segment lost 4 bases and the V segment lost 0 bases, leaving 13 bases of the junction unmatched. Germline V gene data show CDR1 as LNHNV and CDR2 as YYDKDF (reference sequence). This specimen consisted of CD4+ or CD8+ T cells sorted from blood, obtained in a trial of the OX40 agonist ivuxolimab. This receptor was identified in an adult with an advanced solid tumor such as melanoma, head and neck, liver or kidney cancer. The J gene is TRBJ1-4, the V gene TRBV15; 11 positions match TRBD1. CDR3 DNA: TGTGCCACCAGCAGAGACTACCTACCGGGACAGGGGGGAGATAATGAAAAACTGTTTTTT. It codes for CATSRDYLPGQGGDNEKLFF.